Below are 5 T cell receptor beta chains sequenced from a single sample in a study of cytomegalovirus exposure and HLA in healthy donors. The PCR ran on 60 Vbeta and 13 Jbeta primers. Here immunoSEQ multiplex PCR was the method, and the copy in TCRdb shows in-frame clones only, minus some. The table records around 110,000 clones, over 60% of them present only once. Sample: PBMCs. These receptor sequences come from a young man in good health and CMV-seropositive.

Note on this clone: One end of the junction fails to match germline, which may point to a read error. The V call is TRBV5-1, the J call TRBJ2-6; the D gene is possibly TRBD1 (6 bases). CDR3 size: 17 residues. From germline, CDR1 is SGHRS and CDR2 YFSETQ. The chain's CDR3 is CASSWNRVWGGANGLTF. CDR3 bases: TGCGCCAGCAGCTGGAACAGGGTTTGGGGTGGGGCCAACGGCCTGACTTTC.

The J gene is TRBJ2-7, the V gene TRBV11-3; the match to TRBD2 covers 11 bases. There are 20 residues in the CDR3. V trimming: 0 bases; J trimming: 0 bases; junction bases outside the gene matches: 13. CDR1 SGHNT and CDR2 YENEEA come from the germline V gene. CDR3 nucleotide sequence: TGTGCCAGCAGCTTAGATCGCTGGTCCCCGACTAGCGGGGACTCCTACGAGCAGTACTTC. It specifies CASSLDRWSPTSGDSYEQYF.

J is TRBJ2-2 and V is TRBV5-1; 9 positions match TRBD2. V trimming: 1 base; J trimming: 5 bases; junction bases outside the gene matches: 3. CDR1 SGHRS and CDR2 YFSETQ come from the germline V gene. The CDR3 loop spans 15 amino acids. The CDR3 DNA is TGCGCCAGCAGCTTGAGAGCGGGGGGAACCGGGGAGCTGTTTTTT. This gives the protein CASSLRAGGTGELFF.

The CDR3 region is CASSLGTGYWEPQHF. CDR3 DNA sequence: TGTGCCAGCAGCTTAGGGACAGGGTACTGGGAGCCCCAGCATTTT. The rearrangement joins TRBV11-2 to TRBJ1-5, with 8 bases lining up with TRBD1. After removal of 1 base from V and 8 bases from J, the junction contained 7 bases not matched to a gene. Germline CDR1 and CDR2: SGHAT and FQNNGV. The CDR3 has 15 residues. Based on the CDR3 plus reference TRBV11-2 and TRBJ1-5, the full variable domain is EAGVAQSPRYKIIEKRQSVAFWCNPISGHATLYWYQQILGQGPKLLIQFQNNGVVDDSQLPKDRFSAERLKGVDSTLKIQPAKLEDSAVYLCASSLGTGYWEPQHFGDGTRLSIL.

The V call is TRBV2, the J call TRBJ2-3; 10 bases are a match to TRBD2. The CDR3 is made up of 18 amino acids. Unmatched junction bases numbered 9, after V lost 1 base and J lost 2 bases. Germline CDR1 reads SNHLY; CDR2 reads FYNNEI. The CDR3 reads CASSEGLAGDLDTDTQYF. The CDR3 region has the DNA TGTGCCAGCAGTGAAGGGCTAGCGGGGGATCTAGACACAGATACGCAGTATTTT.